This T cell receptor beta chain came from a study of T cells in Graves' hyperthyroidism and ophthalmopathy. RNA transcripts yielded amplified TCR beta CDR3 regions. HTBI primers were used for first-round RT-PCR of the TCR CDR3. TCRdb itself ran the multiplex PCR reads through MiXCR, one entry per CDR3 protein. The sample comprises about 640,000 distinct CDR3 sequences, 14% of which are singletons, and around an eighth rests with the top ten. This clonotype was seen many times. Individuals with ophthalmopathy presented a Clinical Activity Score of at least 3, a NOSPECS grade of at least 4 and a duration under 3 months. This CDR3 is built from 15 residues. V lost 6 bases to trimming and J lost 4 bases; unmatched junction nucleotides: 10. Germline V CDR1 and CDR2: SQVTM, ANQGSEA.

The rearrangement uses TRBV29-1 and TRBJ2-1, with TRBD2 matching over 9 bases. Sequencing input: blood. The receptor was derived from a woman aged 45-65 years with Graves' ophthalmopathy. Written as DNA, the CDR3 is TGCAGCGTGACGCTTAGCGGGAGCTGGTACAATGAGCAGTTCTTC. Its translation: CSVTLSGSWYNEQFF.